Included here is one T cell receptor (beta chain) sequence, with context. Antigen unknown. The data stem from a study of cytomegalovirus exposure and HLA in healthy donors. Background on the study: Later, an analysis reported that the 120 or so validation repertoires had used the same platform as the approximately 600 first-cohort repertoires.

Study-wide findings and caveats: Most TCR sequences were rare, but some public TCRs occurred in many donors. Accounts indicate the classifier identified cytomegalovirus status with strong specificity and sensitivity. Cytomegalovirus-associated status was assigned to 164 TCR beta chains.

Assay used: immunoSEQ multiplex PCR; TCRdb lists only in-frame clones, some missing. The sample includes approximately 220,000 clones, roughly 83% of them seen just once. Trimming took off 1 base at V and 5 bases at J, with 8 bases between the two ends. CDR3 size: 13 residues. Germline loops: CDR1 SGHVS, CDR2 FQNEAQ. The receptor comes from a woman aged 30 to 39 in good health and CMV-seropositive. Sequences were obtained from PBMCs. This sequence joins TRBV7-8 and TRBJ1-2; D gene ambiguous. The CDR3 loop reads CASSLGQIYGYTF. DNA of the CDR3: TGTGCCAGCAGCTTAGGCCAGATTTATGGCTACACCTTC.